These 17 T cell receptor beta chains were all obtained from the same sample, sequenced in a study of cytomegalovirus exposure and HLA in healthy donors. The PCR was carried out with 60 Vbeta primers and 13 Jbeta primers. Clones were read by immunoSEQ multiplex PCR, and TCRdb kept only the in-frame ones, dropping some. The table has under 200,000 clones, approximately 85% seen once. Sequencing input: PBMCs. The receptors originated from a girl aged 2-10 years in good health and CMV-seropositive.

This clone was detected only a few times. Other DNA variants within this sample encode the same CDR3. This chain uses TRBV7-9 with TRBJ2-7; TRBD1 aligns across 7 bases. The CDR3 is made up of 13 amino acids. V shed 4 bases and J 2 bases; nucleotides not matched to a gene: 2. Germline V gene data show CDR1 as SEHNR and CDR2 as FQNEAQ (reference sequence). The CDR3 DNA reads TGTGCCAGCAGCTCTACAGGGGCCTACGAGCAGTACTTC. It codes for CASSSTGAYEQYF. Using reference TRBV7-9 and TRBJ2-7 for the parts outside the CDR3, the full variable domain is DTGVSQNPRHKITKRGQNVTFRCDPISEHNRLYWYRQTLGQGPEFLTYFQNEAQLEKSRLLSDRFSAERPKGSFSTLEIQRTEQGDSAMYLCASSSTGAYEQYFGPGTRLTVT.

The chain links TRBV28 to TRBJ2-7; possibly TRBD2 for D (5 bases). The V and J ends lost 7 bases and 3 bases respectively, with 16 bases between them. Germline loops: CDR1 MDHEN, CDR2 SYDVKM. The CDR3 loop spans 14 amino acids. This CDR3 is CASNSGTVNYEQYF. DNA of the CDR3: TGTGCCAGCAACTCGGGAACTGTAAACTACGAGCAGTACTTC.

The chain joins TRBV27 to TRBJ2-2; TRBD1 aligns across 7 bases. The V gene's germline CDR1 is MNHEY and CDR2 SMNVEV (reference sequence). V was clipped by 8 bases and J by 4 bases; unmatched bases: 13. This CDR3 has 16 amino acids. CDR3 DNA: TGTGCCAGCTTCCCCCTTTGGGGACAGTTCACCGGGGAGCTGTTTTTT. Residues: CASFPLWGQFTGELFF.

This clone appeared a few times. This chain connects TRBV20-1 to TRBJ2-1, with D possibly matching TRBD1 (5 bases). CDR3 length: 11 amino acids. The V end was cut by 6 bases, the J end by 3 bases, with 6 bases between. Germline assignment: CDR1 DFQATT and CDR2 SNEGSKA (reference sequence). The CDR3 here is CSATDYNEQFF. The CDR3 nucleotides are TGCAGTGCGACAGACTACAATGAGCAGTTCTTC.

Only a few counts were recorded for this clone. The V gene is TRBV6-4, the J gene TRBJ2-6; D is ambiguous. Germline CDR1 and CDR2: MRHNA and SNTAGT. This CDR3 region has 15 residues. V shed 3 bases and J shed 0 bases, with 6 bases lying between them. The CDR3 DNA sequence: TGTGCCAGCAGTGAATCGAGCTCTGGGGCCAACGTCCTGACTTTC. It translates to CASSESSSGANVLTF.

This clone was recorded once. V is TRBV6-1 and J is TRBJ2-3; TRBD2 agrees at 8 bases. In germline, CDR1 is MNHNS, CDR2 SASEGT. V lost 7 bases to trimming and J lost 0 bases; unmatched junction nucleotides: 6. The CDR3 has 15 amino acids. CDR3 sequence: CASNRASGSTDTQYF. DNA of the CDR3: TGTGCCAGCAACCGGGCTAGCGGGAGCACAGATACGCAGTATTTT.

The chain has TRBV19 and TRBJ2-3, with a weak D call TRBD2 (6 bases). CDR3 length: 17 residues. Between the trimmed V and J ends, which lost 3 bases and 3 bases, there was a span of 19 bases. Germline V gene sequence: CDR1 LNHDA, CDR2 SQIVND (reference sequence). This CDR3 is CASSMDGRAGSTDTQYF. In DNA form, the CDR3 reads TGTGCCAGTAGTATGGACGGAAGGGCGGGAAGTACAGATACGCAGTATTTT. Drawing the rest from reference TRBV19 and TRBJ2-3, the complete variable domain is DGGITQSPKYLFRKEGQNVTLSCEQNLNHDAMYWYRQDPGQGLRLIYYSQIVNDFQKGDIAEGYSVSREKKESFPLTVTSAQKNPTAFYLCASSMDGRAGSTDTQYFGPGTRLTVL.

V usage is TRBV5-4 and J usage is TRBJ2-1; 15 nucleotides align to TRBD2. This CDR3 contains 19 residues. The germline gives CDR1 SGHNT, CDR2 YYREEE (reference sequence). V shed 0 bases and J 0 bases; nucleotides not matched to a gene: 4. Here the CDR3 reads CASSLAGLAGGPSYNEQFF. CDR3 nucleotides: TGTGCCAGCAGCTTGGCGGGACTAGCGGGAGGCCCCTCCTACAATGAGCAGTTCTTC.

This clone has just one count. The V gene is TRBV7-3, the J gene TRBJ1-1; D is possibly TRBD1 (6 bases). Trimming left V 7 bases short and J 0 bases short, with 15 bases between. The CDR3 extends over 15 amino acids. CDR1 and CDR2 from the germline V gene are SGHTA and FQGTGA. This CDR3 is CASTLDRIMNTEAFF. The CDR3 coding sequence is TGTGCCAGCACCCTGGACAGAATTATGAACACTGAAGCTTTCTTT.

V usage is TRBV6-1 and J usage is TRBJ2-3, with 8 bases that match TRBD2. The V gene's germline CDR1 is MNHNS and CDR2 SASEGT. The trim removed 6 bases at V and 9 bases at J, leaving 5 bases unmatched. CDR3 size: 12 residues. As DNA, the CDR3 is TGTGCCAGCAGGACGGGGGGGAGAACGCAGTATTTT. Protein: CASRTGGRTQYF.

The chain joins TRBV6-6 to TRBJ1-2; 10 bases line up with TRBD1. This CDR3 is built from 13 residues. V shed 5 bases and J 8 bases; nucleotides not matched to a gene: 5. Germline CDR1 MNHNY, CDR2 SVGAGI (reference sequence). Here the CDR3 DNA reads TGTGCCAGCAGTAACGACAGGGGGCGAGGCTACACCTTC. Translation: CASSNDRGRGYTF.

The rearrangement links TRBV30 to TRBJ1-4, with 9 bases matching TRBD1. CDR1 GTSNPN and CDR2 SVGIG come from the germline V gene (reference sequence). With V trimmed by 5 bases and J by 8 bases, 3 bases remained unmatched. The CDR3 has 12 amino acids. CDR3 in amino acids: CAWGQGREKLFF. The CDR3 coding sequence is TGTGCCTGGGGACAGGGGCGGGAAAAACTGTTTTTT.

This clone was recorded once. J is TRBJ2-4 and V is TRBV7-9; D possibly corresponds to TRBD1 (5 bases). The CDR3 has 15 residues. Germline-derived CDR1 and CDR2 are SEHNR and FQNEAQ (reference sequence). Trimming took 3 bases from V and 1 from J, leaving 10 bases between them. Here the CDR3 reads CASSLQGQAKNIQYF. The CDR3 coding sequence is TGTGCCAGCAGCTTGCAGGGTCAGGCCAAAAACATTCAGTACTTC.

The CDR3 loop reads CASSLADLEQFF. The CDR3 DNA follows: TGTGCCAGCAGCCTTGCCGACTTAGAGCAGTTCTTC. This chain links TRBV9 with TRBJ2-1; D call uncertain. Germline V lookup: CDR1 SGDLS, CDR2 YYNGEE. The CDR3 loop spans 12 amino acids. Trimming took 4 bases from V and 10 from J, leaving 12 bases between them.

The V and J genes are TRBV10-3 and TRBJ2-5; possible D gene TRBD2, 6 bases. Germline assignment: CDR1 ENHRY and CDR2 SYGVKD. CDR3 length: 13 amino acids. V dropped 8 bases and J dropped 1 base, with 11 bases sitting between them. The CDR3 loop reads CAIGRDSQETQYF. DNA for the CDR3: TGTGCCATCGGCCGGGACTCCCAAGAGACCCAGTACTTC.

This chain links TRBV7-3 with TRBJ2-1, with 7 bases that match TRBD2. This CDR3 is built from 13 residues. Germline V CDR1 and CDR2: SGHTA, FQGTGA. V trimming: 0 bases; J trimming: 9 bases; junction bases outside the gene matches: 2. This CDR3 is CASSLTSGGEQFF. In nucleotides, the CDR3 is TGTGCCAGCAGCTTAACGTCGGGGGGTGAGCAGTTCTTC. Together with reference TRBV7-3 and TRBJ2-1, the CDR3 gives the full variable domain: GAGVSQTPSNKVTEKGKYVELRCDPISGHTALYWYRQSLGQGPEFLIYFQGTGAADDSGLPNDRFFAVRPEGSVSTLKIQRTERGDSAVYLCASSLTSGGEQFFGPGTRLTVL.

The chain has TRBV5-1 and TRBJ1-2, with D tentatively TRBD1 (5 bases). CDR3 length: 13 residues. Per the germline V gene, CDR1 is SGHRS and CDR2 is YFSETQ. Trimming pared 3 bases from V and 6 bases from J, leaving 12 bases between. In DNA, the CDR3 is TGCGCCAGCAGCTCGCAGGGTAGGGATGGCTACACCTTC. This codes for CASSSQGRDGYTF.